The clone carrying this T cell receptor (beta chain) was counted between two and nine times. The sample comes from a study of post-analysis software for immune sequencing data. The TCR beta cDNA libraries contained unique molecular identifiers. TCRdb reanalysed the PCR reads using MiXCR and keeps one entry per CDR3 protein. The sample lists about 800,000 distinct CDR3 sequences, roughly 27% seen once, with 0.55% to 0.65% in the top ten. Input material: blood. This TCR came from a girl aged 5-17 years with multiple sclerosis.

The CDR3 spells CASSLRVDISTDTQYF. CDR3 DNA sequence: TGCGCCAGCAGCTTGCGGGTGGACATTAGCACAGATACGCAGTATTTT. The chain couples TRBV5-1 to TRBJ2-3, with D perhaps TRBD1 (5 bases). The CDR3 contains 16 residues. The germline V gene encodes CDR1 SGHRS and CDR2 YFSETQ. The ends were cut back, 1 base at V and 0 bases at J, with 12 bases in the middle. Full variable domain (outside the CDR3, taken from reference TRBV5-1 and TRBJ2-3): KAGVTQTPRYLIKTRGQQVTLSCSPISGHRSVSWYQQTPGQGLQFLFEYFSETQRNKGNFPGRFSGRQFSNSRSEMNVSTLELGDSALYLCASSLRVDISTDTQYFGPGTRLTVL.